This entry features one T cell receptor (beta chain) sequence. A junction boundary mismatches the germline segment, possibly from a read error. This sample was included in a study of early T cells in non-severe SARS-CoV-2 infection. About the research overall: The study sequenced bulk RNA from unsorted whole blood, with chains unpaired.

CDR3 length equals 16 residues. The germline V gene encodes CDR1 SQVTM and CDR2 ANQGSEA. TCRdb reprocessed the 5' RACE reads with MiXCR, giving one entry per CDR3 protein. The table shows some 38,000 distinct CDR3 sequences, with about 5% occurring only once. The chain couples TRBV29-1 to TRBJ2-3, with 12 bases fitting TRBD2. Sequencing was done on a sample of whole blood. The receptor's source is an adult who was a healthcare worker with PCR-confirmed SARS-CoV-2 infection or an uninfected control (not recorded which). CDR3 sequence (DNA): TGCAGCGCTGAACCTAGCGGGGGGGCGAACACAGATACGCAGTATTTT. It is translated as CSAEPSGGANTDTQYF.